The rows below give T cell receptor beta chains drawn from one sample of a study of kidney transplant recipient with SARS-CoV-2 infection. TCRdb re-analysed the reads in MiXCR, keeping a single row per CDR3 protein. This table holds roughly 230,000 distinct CDR3 sequences, 29% found once. The input for sequencing was a blood sample, taken at baseline and on approximately day 120 from a kidney transplant recipient. The receptors originated from a male patient younger than 45 who had COVID-19 and was a kidney transplant recipient. Some T cells may be supplied by the graft donor. Both conserved end residues are part of each CDR3. A D gene is named only where the DNA matches it firmly. Not every row has a clone size; where given, it reads once, few, many or a size class.

size: many
D: NA
V: TRBV20-1
J: TRBJ2-7
DNA: TGCAGTGCTGTAAGGCCCACAGGGTTCTCCTACGAGCAGTACTTC
CDR3: CSAVRPTGFSYEQYF

size: many
D: NA
V: TRBV3-1
J: TRBJ2-2
DNA: TGTGCCAGCAGCTACGGGCCTCCCATTTCAGGCTTGACCGGGGAGCTGTTTTTT
CDR3: CASSYGPPISGLTGELFF

size: many
D: TRBD1
V: TRBV3-1
J: TRBJ2-5
DNA: TGTGCCAGCAGCCCAGACTCGGGACAGCAAGAGACCCAGTACTTC
CDR3: CASSPDSGQQETQYF

size: many
D: NA
V: TRBV11-1
J: TRBJ1-2
DNA: TGTGCCAGCAGCAAACTGGGTAAGGCTGGAAAGACCTATGGCTACACCTTC
CDR3: CASSKLGKAGKTYGYTF

size: many
D: TRBD1
V: TRBV12-3/TRBV12-4
J: TRBJ1-5
DNA: TGTGCCAGCAGTCCGACAGGGTCGAGTCAGCCCCAGCATTTT
CDR3: CASSPTGSSQPQHF

size: NA
D: NA
V: TRBV4-1
J: TRBJ1-4
DNA: TGCGCCAGCAGCCAAGACGGGACATCGGGTGAAAAACTGTTTTTT
CDR3: CASSQDGTSGEKLFF

size: many
D: TRBD1
V: TRBV28
J: TRBJ2-4
DNA: TGTGCCAGCAGTTTGATTCGGACAGGGGAGGCCAAAAACATTCAGTACTTC
CDR3: CASSLIRTGEAKNIQYF

size: few
D: NA
V: TRBV6-6
J: TRBJ1-1
DNA: TGTGCCAGCAGTTCGCCCCTCGGGGCACAATGGTCTGAAGGAGCTTTCTTT
CDR3: CASSSPLGAQWSEGAFF

size: many
D: NA
V: TRBV7-2
J: TRBJ1-6
DNA: TGTGCCAGCAGCTTAAGTAGTCAGACTAATTCACCCCTCCACTTT
CDR3: CASSLSSQTNSPLHF

size: few
D: NA
V: TRBV6-2/TRBV6-3
J: TRBJ2-4
DNA: TGTGCCAGCAGGGAGGGGGGACAAAACATTCAGTACTTC
CDR3: CASREGGQNIQYF

size: many
D: TRBD2
V: TRBV7-3
J: TRBJ2-1
DNA: TGTGCCAGCAGCTTGACTAGCGGGAGATCCAATGAGCAGTTCTTC
CDR3: CASSLTSGRSNEQFF

size: many
D: NA
V: TRBV6-5
J: TRBJ2-7
DNA: TGTGCCAGCAGTGTCCTCAGTTCCTACGAGCAGTACTTC
CDR3: CASSVLSSYEQYF

size: few
D: TRBD2
V: TRBV7-2
J: TRBJ2-1
DNA: TGTGCCAGCAGCTTAGTCCCGGCGGGAGGGCCCCATGAGCAGTTCTTC
CDR3: CASSLVPAGGPHEQFF

size: many
D: NA
V: TRBV27
J: TRBJ2-7
DNA: TGTGCCAGCAGTTTATTTGCGGTAAGCTCCTACGAGCAGTACTTC
CDR3: CASSLFAVSSYEQYF

size: many
D: NA
V: TRBV9
J: TRBJ2-7
DNA: TGTGCCAGCAGCGTCCAGGGGGGCCAACTTTACGAGCAGTACTTC
CDR3: CASSVQGGQLYEQYF

size: many
D: NA
V: TRBV19
J: TRBJ1-2
DNA: TGTGCCAGTAGTGGTGTGTTGACAAATCGAAAGACCTATGGCTACACCTTC
CDR3: CASSGVLTNRKTYGYTF

size: NA
D: TRBD2
V: TRBV5-1
J: TRBJ2-5
DNA: TGCGCCAGCAGCTTGTCTAGCGGACAAGAGACCCAGTACTTC
CDR3: CASSLSSGQETQYF

size: many
D: NA
V: TRBV30
J: TRBJ2-7
DNA: TGTGCCTGGCAGACAGGTGGCGAGCAGTACTTC
CDR3: CAWQTGGEQYF

size: many
D: NA
V: TRBV5-3
J: TRBJ1-2
DNA: TGTGCCAGACCAGATATAGTGGTGAGAAAGACCTATGGCTACACCTTC
CDR3: CARPDIVVRKTYGYTF

size: many
D: NA
V: TRBV20-1
J: TRBJ1-5
DNA: TGCAGTGCTAGTGTAGGATATAGCAATCAGCCCCAGCATTTT
CDR3: CSASVGYSNQPQHF

size: many
D: NA
V: TRBV7-1
J: TRBJ1-2
DNA: TGTGCCAGCAGCAAAAGATATCACGAGGGAAAGACCTATGGCTACACCTTC
CDR3: CASSKRYHEGKTYGYTF

size: NA
D: NA
V: TRBV28
J: TRBJ2-2
DNA: TGTGCCAGCGGCGTCCTGGCGGGAACTAACACCGGGGAGCTGTTTTTT
CDR3: CASGVLAGTNTGELFF

size: many
D: NA
V: TRBV12-3/TRBV12-4
J: TRBJ1-2
DNA: TGTGCCAGCAGTGATGACGGCACAGCAGGAAAGACCTATGGCTACACCTTC
CDR3: CASSDDGTAGKTYGYTF

size: few
D: NA
V: TRBV3-1
J: TRBJ1-1
DNA: TGTGCCAGCTGGAATAGGCAGGAGAACACTGAAGCTTTCTTT
CDR3: CASWNRQENTEAFF

size: many
D: NA
V: TRBV28
J: TRBJ1-5
DNA: TGTGCCAGCGCCCAAGGGGCGGACGGTAATCAGCCCCAGCATTTT
CDR3: CASAQGADGNQPQHF

size: many
D: NA
V: TRBV29-1
J: TRBJ2-7
DNA: TGCAGCGGGGCCGAAGCCTACGAGCAGTACTTC
CDR3: CSGAEAYEQYF

size: many
D: NA
V: TRBV10-3
J: TRBJ2-1
DNA: TGTGCCATCAGCCCACTAACTGATGAGCAGTTCTTC
CDR3: CAISPLTDEQFF

size: many
D: NA
V: TRBV23-1
J: TRBJ1-6
DNA: TGCGCCAGCAGTCAAACCGATGGACGAGATTCACCCCTCCACTTT
CDR3: CASSQTDGRDSPLHF

size: many
D: TRBD2
V: TRBV15
J: TRBJ2-1
DNA: TGTGCCACCAGCAGCCTATTAGCGGGAGGGTACAATGAGCAGTTCTTC
CDR3: CATSSLLAGGYNEQFF

size: many
D: NA
V: TRBV7-3
J: TRBJ2-2
DNA: TGTGCCAGCAGCTTAACCCAGGGTCCCGGGGAGCTGTTTTTT
CDR3: CASSLTQGPGELFF

size: many
D: NA
V: TRBV5-6
J: TRBJ1-2
DNA: TGTGCCAGCTCTTGCCGCAATAGTCGAAAGACCTATGGCTACACCTTC
CDR3: CASSCRNSRKTYGYTF

size: NA
D: TRBD2
V: TRBV20-1
J: TRBJ2-3
DNA: TGCAGTGCTAGGATAGAAACTAGCGGCACAGATACGCAGTATTTT
CDR3: CSARIETSGTDTQYF

size: many
D: NA
V: TRBV10-2
J: TRBJ1-2
DNA: TGCGCCAGCAGTGGTTGCGACACTTCTAGAAAGACCTATGGCTACACCTTC
CDR3: CASSGCDTSRKTYGYTF

size: many
D: TRBD2
V: TRBV9
J: TRBJ2-7
DNA: TGTGCCAGCAGCGTAGCCCCCATCGGGACTAGCGGGGCCAAGCAGTACTTC
CDR3: CASSVAPIGTSGAKQYF

size: NA
D: NA
V: TRBV6-5
J: TRBJ2-3
DNA: TGTGCCAGCAGTTCCCCGGGAGTTAGCGGCGGCACAGATACGCAGTATTTT
CDR3: CASSSPGVSGGTDTQYF

size: many
D: NA
V: TRBV27
J: TRBJ2-7
DNA: TGTGCCAGCAGTTCAACAGTCGCGGGCGAGCAGTACTTC
CDR3: CASSSTVAGEQYF

size: many
D: TRBD1
V: TRBV28
J: TRBJ1-6
DNA: TGTGCCAGCAGTGCCGGGGCAGGGGGTTTCTATAATTCACCCCTCCACTTT
CDR3: CASSAGAGGFYNSPLHF

size: many
D: TRBD1
V: TRBV6-5
J: TRBJ2-7
DNA: TGTGCCAGCAGTTACTCCGGGAGGGGACAGGGGGCAACCTACGAGCAGTACTTC
CDR3: CASSYSGRGQGATYEQYF

size: many
D: NA
V: TRBV28
J: TRBJ1-1
DNA: TGTGCCAGCAGTCGCCCTTGGGGGTTCCAGAACACTGAAGCTTTCTTT
CDR3: CASSRPWGFQNTEAFF

size: many
D: NA
V: TRBV27
J: TRBJ2-1
DNA: TGTGCCAGCAGTCTCCCAATGGGCAATGAGCAGTTCTTC
CDR3: CASSLPMGNEQFF

size: many
D: TRBD1
V: TRBV7-2
J: TRBJ2-2
DNA: TGTGCCAGCAGCAAGGGACAGCTGAACACCGGGGAGCTGTTTTTT
CDR3: CASSKGQLNTGELFF

size: few
D: TRBD1
V: TRBV5-1
J: TRBJ2-1
DNA: TGCGCCAGCAGCTTGGACAGGGGAATCAATGAGCAGTTCTTC
CDR3: CASSLDRGINEQFF

size: many
D: NA
V: TRBV6-5
J: TRBJ1-1
DNA: TGTGCCAGCAGTTACTCGAGAAACCTTGTAGCTGAAGCTTTCTTT
CDR3: CASSYSRNLVAEAFF

size: many
D: NA
V: TRBV6-5
J: TRBJ1-1
DNA: TGTGCCAGCAGGGACAGAGTCATGAACACTGAAGCTTTCTTT
CDR3: CASRDRVMNTEAFF

size: many
D: NA
V: TRBV7-9
J: TRBJ1-2
DNA: TGTGCCAGCAGCTTAGCCTGGGGGGACTTATCTGGCTACACCTTC
CDR3: CASSLAWGDLSGYTF

size: many
D: TRBD2
V: TRBV3-1
J: TRBJ2-1
DNA: TGTGCCAGCAGCCGATTAGATCCTAGCGGGGGGGCTAATGAGCAGTTCTTC
CDR3: CASSRLDPSGGANEQFF

size: many
D: NA
V: TRBV3-1
J: TRBJ2-1
DNA: TGTGCCAGCAGCCAGGGACGGGTGGCAAATGAGCAGTTCTTC
CDR3: CASSQGRVANEQFF

size: many
D: NA
V: TRBV7-2
J: TRBJ2-6
DNA: TGTGCCAGCAGCGACGAACAGGGCGACTCTGGGGCCAACGTCCTGACTTTC
CDR3: CASSDEQGDSGANVLTF

size: many
D: NA
V: TRBV5-4
J: TRBJ1-2
DNA: TGTGCCAGCAGTACCCCCGGGGCGACGGGCTATGGCTACACCTTC
CDR3: CASSTPGATGYGYTF

size: many
D: NA
V: TRBV7-2
J: TRBJ1-1
DNA: TGTGCCAGCAGCTTAGAGAGGGTAGGGACTGAAGCTTTCTTT
CDR3: CASSLERVGTEAFF

size: many
D: NA
V: TRBV12-3/TRBV12-4
J: TRBJ1-1
DNA: TGTGCCAGCAGCCCCGGACACGGCCTTGGCGGTGAAGCTTTCTTT
CDR3: CASSPGHGLGGEAFF

size: many
D: TRBD1
V: TRBV24-1
J: TRBJ1-6
DNA: TGTGCCACCAGTAGGGACAGCAATTCACCCCTCCACTTT
CDR3: CATSRDSNSPLHF